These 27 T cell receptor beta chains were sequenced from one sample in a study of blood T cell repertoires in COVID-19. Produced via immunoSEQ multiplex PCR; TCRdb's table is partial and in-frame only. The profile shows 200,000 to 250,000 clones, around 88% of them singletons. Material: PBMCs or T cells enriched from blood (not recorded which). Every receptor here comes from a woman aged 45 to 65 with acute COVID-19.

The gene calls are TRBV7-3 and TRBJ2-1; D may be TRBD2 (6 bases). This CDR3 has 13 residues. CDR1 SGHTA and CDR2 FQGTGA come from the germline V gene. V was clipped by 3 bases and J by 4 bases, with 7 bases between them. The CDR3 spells CASSLGLYNEQFF. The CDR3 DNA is TGTGCCAGCAGCTTGGGACTTTACAATGAGCAGTTCTTC.

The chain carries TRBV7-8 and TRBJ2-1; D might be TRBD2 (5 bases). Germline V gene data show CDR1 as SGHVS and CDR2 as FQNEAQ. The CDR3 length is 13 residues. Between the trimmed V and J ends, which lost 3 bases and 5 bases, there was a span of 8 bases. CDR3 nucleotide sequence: TGTGCCAGCAGCTTTTCGGGAAACAATGAGCAGTTCTTC. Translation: CASSFSGNNEQFF.

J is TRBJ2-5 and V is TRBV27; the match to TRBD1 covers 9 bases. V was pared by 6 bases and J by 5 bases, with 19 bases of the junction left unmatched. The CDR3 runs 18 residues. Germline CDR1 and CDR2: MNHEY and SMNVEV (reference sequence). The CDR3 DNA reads TGTGCCAGCAGACCAATCCCCCTGGACAGGGGATACAGGGAGACCCAGTACTTC. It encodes CASRPIPLDRGYRETQYF.

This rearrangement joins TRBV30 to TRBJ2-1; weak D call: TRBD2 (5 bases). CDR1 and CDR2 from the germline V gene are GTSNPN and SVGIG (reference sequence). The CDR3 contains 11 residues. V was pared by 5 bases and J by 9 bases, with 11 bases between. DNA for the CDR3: TGTGCCTGGTCTGGGAGCGGTGAGCAGTTCTTC. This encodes CAWSGSGEQFF.

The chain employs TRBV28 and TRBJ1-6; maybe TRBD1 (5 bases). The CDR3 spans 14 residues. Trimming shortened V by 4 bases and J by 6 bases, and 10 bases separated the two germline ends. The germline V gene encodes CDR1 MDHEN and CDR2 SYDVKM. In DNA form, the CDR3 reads TGTGCCAGCAGTTCGGCAGGGCCTAATTCACCCCTCCACTTT. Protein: CASSSAGPNSPLHF.

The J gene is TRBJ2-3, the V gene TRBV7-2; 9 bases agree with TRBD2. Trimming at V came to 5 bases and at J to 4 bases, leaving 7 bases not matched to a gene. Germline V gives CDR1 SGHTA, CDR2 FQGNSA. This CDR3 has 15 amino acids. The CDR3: CASSRSGSLADTQYF. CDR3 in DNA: TGTGCCAGCAGCCGTAGCGGGAGTCTGGCAGATACGCAGTATTTT.

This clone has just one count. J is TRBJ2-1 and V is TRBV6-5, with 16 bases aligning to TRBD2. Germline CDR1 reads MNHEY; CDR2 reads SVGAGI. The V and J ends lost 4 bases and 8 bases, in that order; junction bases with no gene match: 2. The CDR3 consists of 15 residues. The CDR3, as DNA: TGTGCCAGCAGTTCCGGGACTAGCGGGAGGGATGAGCAGTTCTTC. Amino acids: CASSSGTSGRDEQFF.

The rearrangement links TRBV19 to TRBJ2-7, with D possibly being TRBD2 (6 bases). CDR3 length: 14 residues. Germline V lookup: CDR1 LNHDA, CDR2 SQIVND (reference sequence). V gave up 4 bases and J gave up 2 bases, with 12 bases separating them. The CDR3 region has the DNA TGTGCCAGTAGTACCCCGGGACTGCCCTACGAGCAGTACTTC. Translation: CASSTPGLPYEQYF.

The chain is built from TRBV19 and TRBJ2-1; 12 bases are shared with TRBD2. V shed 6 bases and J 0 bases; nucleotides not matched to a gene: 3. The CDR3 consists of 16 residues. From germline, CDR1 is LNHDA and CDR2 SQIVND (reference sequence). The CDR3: CASRVTSGSSYNEQFF. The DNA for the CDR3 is TGTGCCAGTAGAGTGACTAGCGGGAGCTCCTACAATGAGCAGTTCTTC.

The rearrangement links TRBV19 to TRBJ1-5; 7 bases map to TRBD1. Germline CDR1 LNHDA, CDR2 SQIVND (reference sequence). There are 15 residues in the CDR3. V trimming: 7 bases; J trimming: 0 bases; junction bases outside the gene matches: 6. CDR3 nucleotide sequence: TGTGCCAGTATCCCCGACAGGGCTAGCAATCAGCCCCAGCATTTT. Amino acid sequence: CASIPDRASNQPQHF.

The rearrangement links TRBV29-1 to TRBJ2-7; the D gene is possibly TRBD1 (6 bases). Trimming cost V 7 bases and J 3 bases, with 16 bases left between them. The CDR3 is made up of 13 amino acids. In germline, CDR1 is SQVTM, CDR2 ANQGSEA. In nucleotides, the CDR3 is TGCAGCGCCCGGACAGCTCGGAGCTACGAGCAGTACTTC. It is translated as CSARTARSYEQYF.

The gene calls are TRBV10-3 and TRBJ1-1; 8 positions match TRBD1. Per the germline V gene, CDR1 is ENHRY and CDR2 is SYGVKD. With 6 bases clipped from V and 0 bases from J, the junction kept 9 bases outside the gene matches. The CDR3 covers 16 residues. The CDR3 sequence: CAIRGPAGGVNTEAFF. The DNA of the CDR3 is TGTGCCATCAGAGGGCCCGCAGGGGGCGTGAACACTGAAGCTTTCTTT.

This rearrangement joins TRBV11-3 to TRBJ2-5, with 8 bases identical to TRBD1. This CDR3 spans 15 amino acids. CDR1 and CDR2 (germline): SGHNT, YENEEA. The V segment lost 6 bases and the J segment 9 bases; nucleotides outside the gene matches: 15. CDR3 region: CASSPQGALNSAQYF. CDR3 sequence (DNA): TGTGCCAGCAGTCCTCAGGGGGCCTTGAACTCGGCCCAGTACTTC.

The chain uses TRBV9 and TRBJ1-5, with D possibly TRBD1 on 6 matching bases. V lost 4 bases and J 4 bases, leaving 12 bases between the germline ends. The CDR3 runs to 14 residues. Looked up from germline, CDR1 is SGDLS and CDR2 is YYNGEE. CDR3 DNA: TGTGCCAGCAGCCGGACAGTGGGGAATCAGCCCCAGCATTTT. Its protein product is CASSRTVGNQPQHF.

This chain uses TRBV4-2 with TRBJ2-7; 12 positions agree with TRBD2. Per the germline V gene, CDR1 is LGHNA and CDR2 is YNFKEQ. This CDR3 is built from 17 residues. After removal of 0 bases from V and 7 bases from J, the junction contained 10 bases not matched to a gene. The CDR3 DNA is TGTGCCAGCAGCCAAGACCAACTAGCGGGAGGAAATAGGGAGCAGTACTTC. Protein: CASSQDQLAGGNREQYF.

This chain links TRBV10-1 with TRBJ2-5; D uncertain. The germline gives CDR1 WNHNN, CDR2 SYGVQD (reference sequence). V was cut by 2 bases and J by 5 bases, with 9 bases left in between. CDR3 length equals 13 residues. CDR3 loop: CASSETRCETQYF. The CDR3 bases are TGCGCCAGCAGTGAGACGCGGTGCGAGACCCAGTACTTC.

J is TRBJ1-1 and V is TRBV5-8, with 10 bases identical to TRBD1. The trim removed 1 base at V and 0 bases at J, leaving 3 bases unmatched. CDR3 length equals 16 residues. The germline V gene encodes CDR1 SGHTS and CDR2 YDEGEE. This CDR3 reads CASSLTGTGVNTEAFF. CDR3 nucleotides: TGTGCCAGCAGCTTGACCGGGACAGGGGTGAACACTGAAGCTTTCTTT. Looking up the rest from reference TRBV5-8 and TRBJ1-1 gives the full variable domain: EAGVTQSPTHLIKTRGQQATLRCSPISGHTSVYWYQQALGLGLQFLLWYDEGEERNRGNFPPRFSGRQFPNYSSELNVNALELEDSALYLCASSLTGTGVNTEAFFGQGTRLTVV.

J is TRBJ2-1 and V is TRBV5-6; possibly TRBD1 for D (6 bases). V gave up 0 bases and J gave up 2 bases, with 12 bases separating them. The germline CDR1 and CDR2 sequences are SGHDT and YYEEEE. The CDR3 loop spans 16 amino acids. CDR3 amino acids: CASSLEGRGTYNEQFF. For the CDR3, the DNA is TGTGCCAGCAGCTTGGAGGGTAGGGGGACCTACAATGAGCAGTTCTTC.

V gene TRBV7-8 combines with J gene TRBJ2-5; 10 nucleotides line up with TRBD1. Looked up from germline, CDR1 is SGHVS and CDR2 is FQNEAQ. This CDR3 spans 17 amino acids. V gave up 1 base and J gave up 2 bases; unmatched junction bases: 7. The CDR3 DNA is TGTGCCAGCAGCTTAGGACAGGGGGCCCTAATTCAAGAGACCCAGTACTTC. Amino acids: CASSLGQGALIQETQYF.

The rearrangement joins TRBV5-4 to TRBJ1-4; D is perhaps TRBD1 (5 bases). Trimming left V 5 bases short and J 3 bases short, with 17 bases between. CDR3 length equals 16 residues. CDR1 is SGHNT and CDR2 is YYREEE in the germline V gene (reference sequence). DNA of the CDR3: TGTGCCAGCAGTGTGGGCGTGGGGCAGCCTAATGAAAAACTGTTTTTT. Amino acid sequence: CASSVGVGQPNEKLFF.

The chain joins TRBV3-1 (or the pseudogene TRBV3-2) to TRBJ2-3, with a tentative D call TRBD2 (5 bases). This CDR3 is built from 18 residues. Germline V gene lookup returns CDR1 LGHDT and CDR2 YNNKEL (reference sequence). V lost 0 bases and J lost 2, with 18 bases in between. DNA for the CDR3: TGTGCCAGCAGCCAAGAGGCTCTGGCGGGCAGCTTCACAGATACGCAGTATTTT. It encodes CASSQEALAGSFTDTQYF.

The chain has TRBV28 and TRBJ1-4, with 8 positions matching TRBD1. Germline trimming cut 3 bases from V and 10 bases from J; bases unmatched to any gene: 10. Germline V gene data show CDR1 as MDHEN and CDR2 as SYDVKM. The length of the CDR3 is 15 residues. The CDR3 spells CASSFTGQGLIKLFF. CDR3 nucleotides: TGTGCCAGCAGTTTTACAGGACAGGGCTTAATAAAACTGTTTTTT. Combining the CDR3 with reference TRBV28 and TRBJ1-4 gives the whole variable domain DVKVTQSSRYLVKRTGEKVFLECVQDMDHENMFWYRQDPGLGLRLIYFSYDVKMKEKGDIPEGYSVSREKKERFSLILESASTNQTSMYLCASSFTGQGLIKLFFGSGTQLSVL.

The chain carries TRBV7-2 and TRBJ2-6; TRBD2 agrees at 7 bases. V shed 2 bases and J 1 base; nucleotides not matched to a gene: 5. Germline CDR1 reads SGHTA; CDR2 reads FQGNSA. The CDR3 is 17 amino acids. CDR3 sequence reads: CASSLLGGLSGANVLTF. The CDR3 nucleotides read TGTGCCAGCAGCTTATTGGGAGGGCTATCTGGGGCCAACGTCCTGACTTTC.

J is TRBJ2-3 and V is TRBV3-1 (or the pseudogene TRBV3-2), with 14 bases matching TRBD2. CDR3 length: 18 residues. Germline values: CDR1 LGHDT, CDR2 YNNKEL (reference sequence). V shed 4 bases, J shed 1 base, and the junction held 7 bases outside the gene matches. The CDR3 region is CASSPLPGLAGGTDTQYF. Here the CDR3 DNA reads TGTGCCAGCAGCCCCTTGCCGGGACTAGCGGGAGGCACAGATACGCAGTATTTT.

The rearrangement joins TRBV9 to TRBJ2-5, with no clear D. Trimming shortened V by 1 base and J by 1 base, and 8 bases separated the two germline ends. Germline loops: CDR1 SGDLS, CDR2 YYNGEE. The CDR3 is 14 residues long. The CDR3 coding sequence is TGTGCCAGCAGCGTACAGGATTTCCAAGAGACCCAGTACTTC. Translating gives CASSVQDFQETQYF.

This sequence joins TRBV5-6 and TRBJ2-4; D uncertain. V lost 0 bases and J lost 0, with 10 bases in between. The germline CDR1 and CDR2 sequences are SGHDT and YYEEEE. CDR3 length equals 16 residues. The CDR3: CASSLAPGLAKNIQYF. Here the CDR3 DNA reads TGTGCCAGCAGCTTGGCTCCAGGTTTAGCCAAAAACATTCAGTACTTC.

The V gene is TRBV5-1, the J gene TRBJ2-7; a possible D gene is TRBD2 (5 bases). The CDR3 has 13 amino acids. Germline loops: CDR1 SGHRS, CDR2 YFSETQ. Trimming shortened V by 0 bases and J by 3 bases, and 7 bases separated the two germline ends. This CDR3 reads CASSLVGVYEQYF. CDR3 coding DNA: TGCGCCAGCAGCTTGGTCGGGGTCTACGAGCAGTACTTC.